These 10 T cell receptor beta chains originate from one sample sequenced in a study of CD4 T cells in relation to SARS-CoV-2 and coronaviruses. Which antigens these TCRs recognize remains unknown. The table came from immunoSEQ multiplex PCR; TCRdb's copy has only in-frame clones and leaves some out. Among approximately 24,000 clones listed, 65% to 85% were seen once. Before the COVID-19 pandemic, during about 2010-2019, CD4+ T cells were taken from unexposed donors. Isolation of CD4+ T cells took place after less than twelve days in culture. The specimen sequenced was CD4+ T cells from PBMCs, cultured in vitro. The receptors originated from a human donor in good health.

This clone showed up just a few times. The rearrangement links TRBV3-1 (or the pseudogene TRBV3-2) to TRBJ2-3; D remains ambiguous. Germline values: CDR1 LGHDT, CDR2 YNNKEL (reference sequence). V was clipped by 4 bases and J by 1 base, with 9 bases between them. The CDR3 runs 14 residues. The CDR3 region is CASSPIGGTDTQYF. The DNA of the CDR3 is TGTGCCAGCAGCCCTATCGGTGGCACAGATACGCAGTATTTT.

As DNA, the CDR3 is TGTGCCAGCACCGGGGAAGCCCCTTCACCCCTCCACTTT. Residues: CASTGEAPSPLHF. The J gene is TRBJ1-6, the V gene TRBV28; D is undetermined. The V and J ends lost 7 bases and 9 bases respectively, with 13 bases between them. The CDR3 spans 13 residues. Germline loops: CDR1 MDHEN, CDR2 SYDVKM.

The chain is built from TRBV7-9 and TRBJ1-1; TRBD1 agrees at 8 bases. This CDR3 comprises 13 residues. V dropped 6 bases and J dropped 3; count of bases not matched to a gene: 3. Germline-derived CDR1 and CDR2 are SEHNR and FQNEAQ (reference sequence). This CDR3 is CASRQGGDTEAFF. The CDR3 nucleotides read TGTGCCAGCAGACAGGGGGGCGACACTGAAGCTTTCTTT.

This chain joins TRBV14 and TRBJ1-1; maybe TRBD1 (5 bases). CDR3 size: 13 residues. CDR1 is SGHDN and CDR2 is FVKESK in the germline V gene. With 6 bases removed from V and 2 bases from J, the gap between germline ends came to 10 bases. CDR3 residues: CASSWGTNTEAFF. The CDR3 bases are TGTGCCAGCAGTTGGGGCACCAACACTGAAGCTTTCTTT.

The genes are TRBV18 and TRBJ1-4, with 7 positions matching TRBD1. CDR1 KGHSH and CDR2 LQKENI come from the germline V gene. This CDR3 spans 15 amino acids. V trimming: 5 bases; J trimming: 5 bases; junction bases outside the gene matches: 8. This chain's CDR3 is CASSGRDSRNEKLFF. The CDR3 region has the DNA TGTGCCAGCTCAGGCCGGGACAGTAGGAATGAAAAACTGTTTTTT.

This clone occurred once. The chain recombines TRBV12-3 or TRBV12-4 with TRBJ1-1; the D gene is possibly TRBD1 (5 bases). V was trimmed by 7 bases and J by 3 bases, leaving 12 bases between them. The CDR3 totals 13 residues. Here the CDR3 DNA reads TGTGCCAGCAAATTTCAGGGAGACACTGAAGCTTTCTTT. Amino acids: CASKFQGDTEAFF.

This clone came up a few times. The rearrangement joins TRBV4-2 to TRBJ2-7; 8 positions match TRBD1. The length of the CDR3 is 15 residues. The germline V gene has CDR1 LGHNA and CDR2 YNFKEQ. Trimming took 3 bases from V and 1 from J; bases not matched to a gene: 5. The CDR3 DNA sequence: TGTGCCAGCAGCCACAGGGACAGGCGATCCTACGAGCAGTACTTC. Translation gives CASSHRDRRSYEQYF.

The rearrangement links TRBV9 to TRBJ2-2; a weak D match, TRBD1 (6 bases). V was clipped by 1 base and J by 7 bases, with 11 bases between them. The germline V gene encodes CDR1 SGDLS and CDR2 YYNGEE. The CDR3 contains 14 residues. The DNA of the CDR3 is TGTGCCAGCAGCGTAAGGGGGAAGGACGGGGAGCTGTTTTTT. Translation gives CASSVRGKDGELFF.

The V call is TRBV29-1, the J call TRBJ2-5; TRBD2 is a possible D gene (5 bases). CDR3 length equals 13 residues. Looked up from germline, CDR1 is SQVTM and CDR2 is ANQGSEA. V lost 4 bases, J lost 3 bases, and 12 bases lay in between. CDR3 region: CSVAYSTKETQYF. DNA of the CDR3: TGCAGCGTTGCTTACTCGACTAAAGAGACCCAGTACTTC.

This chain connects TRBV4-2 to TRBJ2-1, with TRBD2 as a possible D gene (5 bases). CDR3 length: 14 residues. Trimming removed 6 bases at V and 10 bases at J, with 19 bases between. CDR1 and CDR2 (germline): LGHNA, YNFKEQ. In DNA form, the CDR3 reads TGTGCCAGCAGTCACGGACTCCAAAACACAGAGCAGTTCTTC. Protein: CASSHGLQNTEQFF.